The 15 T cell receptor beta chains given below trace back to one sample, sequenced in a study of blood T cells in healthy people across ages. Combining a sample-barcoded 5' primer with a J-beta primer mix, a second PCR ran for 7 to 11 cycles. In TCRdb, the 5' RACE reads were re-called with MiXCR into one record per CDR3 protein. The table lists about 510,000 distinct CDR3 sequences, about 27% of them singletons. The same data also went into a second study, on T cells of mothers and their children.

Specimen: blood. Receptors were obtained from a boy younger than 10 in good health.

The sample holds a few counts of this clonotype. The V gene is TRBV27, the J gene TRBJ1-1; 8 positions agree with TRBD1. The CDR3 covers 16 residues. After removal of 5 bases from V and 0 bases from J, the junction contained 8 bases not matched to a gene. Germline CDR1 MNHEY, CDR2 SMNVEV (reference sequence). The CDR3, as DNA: TGTGCCAGCAGTCCCAACTGGACAGGGATGAACACTGAAGCTTTCTTT. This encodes CASSPNWTGMNTEAFF.

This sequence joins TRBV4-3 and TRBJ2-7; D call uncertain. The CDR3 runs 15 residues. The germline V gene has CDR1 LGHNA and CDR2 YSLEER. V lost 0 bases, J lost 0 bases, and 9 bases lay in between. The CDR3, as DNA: TGCGCCAGCAGCCAAGATTTCCGATACTCCTACGAGCAGTACTTC. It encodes CASSQDFRYSYEQYF.

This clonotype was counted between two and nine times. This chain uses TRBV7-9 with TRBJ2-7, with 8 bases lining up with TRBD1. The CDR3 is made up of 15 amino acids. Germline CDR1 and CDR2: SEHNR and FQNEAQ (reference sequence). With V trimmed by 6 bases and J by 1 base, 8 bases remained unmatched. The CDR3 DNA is TGTGCCAGCAGTCAAGCTCGGACAGGGTCCTACGAGCAGTACTTC. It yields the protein CASSQARTGSYEQYF.

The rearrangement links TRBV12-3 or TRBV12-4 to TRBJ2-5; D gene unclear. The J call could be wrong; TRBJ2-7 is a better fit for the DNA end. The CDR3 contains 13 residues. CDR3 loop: CASSLAGLLEQYF. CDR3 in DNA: TGTGCCAGCAGTTTAGCTGGGCTACTCGAGCAGTACTTC.

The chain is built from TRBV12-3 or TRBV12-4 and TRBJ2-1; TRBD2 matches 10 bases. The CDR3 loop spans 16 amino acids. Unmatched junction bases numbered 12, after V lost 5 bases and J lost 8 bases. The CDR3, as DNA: TGTGCCAGCAGTCCACGCGGACTAGCGGCCCCCCATGAGCAGTTCTTC. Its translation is CASSPRGLAAPHEQFF.

CDR3 sequence (DNA): TGTGCTTCGGGACGGAACTATCAGCCCCAGCATTTT. This translates into CASGRNYQPQHF. The chain is built from TRBV30 and TRBJ1-5, with D perhaps TRBD1 (5 bases). Germline lookup yields CDR1 GTSNPN and CDR2 SVGIG (reference sequence). This CDR3 region has 12 residues.

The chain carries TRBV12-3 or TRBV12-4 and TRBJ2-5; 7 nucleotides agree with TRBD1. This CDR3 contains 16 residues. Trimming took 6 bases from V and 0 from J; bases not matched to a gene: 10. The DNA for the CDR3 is TGTGCCAGCAGCACAGGGGCAGGGAGTGACCAAGAGACCCAGTACTTC. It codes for CASSTGAGSDQETQYF.

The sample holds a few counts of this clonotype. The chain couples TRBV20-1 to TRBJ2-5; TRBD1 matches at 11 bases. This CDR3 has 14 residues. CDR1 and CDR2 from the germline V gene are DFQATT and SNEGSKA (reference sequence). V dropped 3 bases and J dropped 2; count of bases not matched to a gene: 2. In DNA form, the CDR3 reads TGCAGTGCTAGTGGGGACAGGGGGCAAGAGACCCAGTACTTC. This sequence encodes CSASGDRGQETQYF.

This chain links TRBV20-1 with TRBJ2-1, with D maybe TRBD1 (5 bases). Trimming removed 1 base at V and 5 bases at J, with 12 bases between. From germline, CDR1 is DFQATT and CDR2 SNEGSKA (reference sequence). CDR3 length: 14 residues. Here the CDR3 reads CSARGQPEHNEQFF. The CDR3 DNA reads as TGCAGTGCTAGAGGACAGCCGGAGCACAATGAGCAGTTCTTC.

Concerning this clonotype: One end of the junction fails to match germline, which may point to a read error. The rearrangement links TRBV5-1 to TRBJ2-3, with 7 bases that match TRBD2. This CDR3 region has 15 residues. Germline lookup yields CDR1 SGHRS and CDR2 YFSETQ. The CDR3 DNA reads TGCGCCAGCAGCGACGGCGGGGGAAGCAGAGATACGCAGTATTTT. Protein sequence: CASSDGGGSRDTQYF.

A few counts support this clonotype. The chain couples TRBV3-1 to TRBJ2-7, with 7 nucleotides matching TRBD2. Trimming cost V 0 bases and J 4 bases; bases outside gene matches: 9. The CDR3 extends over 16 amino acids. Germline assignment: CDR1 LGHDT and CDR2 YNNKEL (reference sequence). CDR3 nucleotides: TGTGCCAGCAGCCAAGAATTAGGCGGGAGAGCGTACGAGCAGTACTTC. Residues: CASSQELGGRAYEQYF.

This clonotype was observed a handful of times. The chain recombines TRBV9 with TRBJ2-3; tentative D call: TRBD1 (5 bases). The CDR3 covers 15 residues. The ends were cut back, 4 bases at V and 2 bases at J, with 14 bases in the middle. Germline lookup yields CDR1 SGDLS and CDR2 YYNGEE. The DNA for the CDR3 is TGTGCCAGCAGCTCCCGGACATCCCTCACAGATACGCAGTATTTT. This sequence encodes CASSSRTSLTDTQYF.

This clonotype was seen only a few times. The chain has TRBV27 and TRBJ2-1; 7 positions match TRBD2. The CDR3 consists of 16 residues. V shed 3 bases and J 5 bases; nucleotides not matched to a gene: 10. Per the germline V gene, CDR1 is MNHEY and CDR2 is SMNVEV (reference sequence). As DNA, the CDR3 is TGTGCCAGCAGTTTTCCTTTGGAGCGGGGTAACAATGAGCAGTTCTTC. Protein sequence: CASSFPLERGNNEQFF.

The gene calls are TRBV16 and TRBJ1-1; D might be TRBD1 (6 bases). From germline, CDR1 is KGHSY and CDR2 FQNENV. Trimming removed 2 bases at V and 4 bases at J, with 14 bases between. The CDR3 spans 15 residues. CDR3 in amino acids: CASSQTLTGSTEAFF. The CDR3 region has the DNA TGTGCCAGCAGCCAAACCTTAACAGGGAGCACTGAAGCTTTCTTT.

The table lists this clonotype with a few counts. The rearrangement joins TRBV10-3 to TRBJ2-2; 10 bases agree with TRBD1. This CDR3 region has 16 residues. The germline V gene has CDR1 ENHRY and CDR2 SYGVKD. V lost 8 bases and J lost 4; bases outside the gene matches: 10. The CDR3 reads CAIRTGGSWSTGELFF. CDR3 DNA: TGTGCCATCCGGACAGGGGGTAGTTGGAGCACCGGGGAGCTGTTTTTT.